The 15 T cell receptor beta chains in this list originate from one sample, sequenced in a study of OX40 agonist ivuxolimab in advanced cancers. Here immunoSEQ multiplex PCR was the method, and the copy in TCRdb shows in-frame clones only, minus some. The sample has under 90,000 clones, approximately 89% seen once. The input for sequencing was CD4+ or CD8+ T cells sorted from blood, taken in a trial of the OX40 agonist ivuxolimab. The receptors come from an adult with an advanced solid tumor such as melanoma, head and neck, liver or kidney cancer.

The rearrangement uses TRBV28 and TRBJ2-2; 8 bases line up with TRBD1. Germline CDR1 MDHEN, CDR2 SYDVKM. Germline trimming cut 5 bases from V and 6 bases from J; bases unmatched to any gene: 11. The CDR3 length is 16 residues. This chain's CDR3 is CASSRGTGLGSGELFF. DNA for the CDR3: TGTGCCAGCAGTCGTGGGACAGGCCTCGGATCCGGGGAGCTGTTTTTT.

This clone occurred a few times. This chain joins TRBV9 and TRBJ2-4; D could derive from TRBD1 or TRBD2 (5 bases each). CDR1 is SGDLS, CDR2 YYNGEE, per germline. The CDR3 is 14 amino acids. The V gene lost 3 bases and the J gene lost 6 bases, with 13 bases spanning the gap. The CDR3 is CASSDGGLGNIQYF. The DNA for the CDR3 is TGTGCCAGCAGCGATGGGGGATTGGGAAACATTCAGTACTTC.

This clone came up a few times. This chain uses TRBV28 with TRBJ1-5, with D perhaps TRBD1 (6 bases). Germline V gene lookup returns CDR1 MDHEN and CDR2 SYDVKM. This CDR3 comprises 14 residues. V lost 7 bases to trimming and J lost 7 bases, with 17 bases between them. The CDR3 DNA follows: TGTGCCAGCACACCGTCAGGGGCGAAGCAGCCCCAGCATTTT. It specifies CASTPSGAKQPQHF.

This clone came up once. This rearrangement joins TRBV12-5 to TRBJ2-2, with a weak D call TRBD1 (6 bases). This CDR3 has 13 amino acids. Trimming left V 8 bases short and J 4 bases short, with 11 bases between. The germline V gene encodes CDR1 LGHNT and CDR2 FRNRAP. In nucleotides, the CDR3 is TGTGCTAGTACCAGGGGTAGCACCGGGGAGCTGTTTTTT. It codes for CASTRGSTGELFF.

This rearrangement joins TRBV5-4 to TRBJ1-6; D remains unclear. Germline values: CDR1 SGHNT, CDR2 YYREEE (reference sequence). V was trimmed by 2 bases and J by 8 bases, leaving 20 bases between them. The CDR3 spans 17 residues. The CDR3 nucleotides read TGTGCCAGCAGCTTTTCCCCCAGCCGGATCTACCATTCACCCCTCCACTTT. Translated: CASSFSPSRIYHSPLHF.

The CDR3 nucleotides read TGTGCCACCAGCAGAGATAGGGGTAAAAATGAAAAACTGTTTTTT. Protein sequence: CATSRDRGKNEKLFF. The rearrangement links TRBV15 to TRBJ1-4; maybe TRBD1 (5 bases). Looked up from germline, CDR1 is LNHNV and CDR2 is YYDKDF (reference sequence). CDR3 length: 15 residues. V was cut by 0 bases and J by 5 bases, with 10 bases left in between.

The chain has TRBV6-1 and TRBJ2-1, with TRBD2 identical over 7 bases. The CDR3 contains 17 residues. Germline V CDR1 and CDR2: MNHNS, SASEGT. The V segment lost 1 base and the J segment 3 bases; nucleotides outside the gene matches: 9. CDR3 in amino acids: CASSEEGLAAYYNEQFF. In DNA form, the CDR3 reads TGTGCCAGCAGTGAAGAAGGCCTAGCGGCCTACTACAATGAGCAGTTCTTC.

The chain combines TRBV6-5 with TRBJ1-2; 7 bases line up with TRBD1. V trimming: 6 bases; J trimming: 8 bases; junction bases outside the gene matches: 12. The CDR3 loop spans 14 amino acids. Germline values: CDR1 MNHEY, CDR2 SVGAGI. The CDR3 loop reads CASRLDRVVGGYTF. The CDR3 DNA reads as TGTGCCAGCAGACTCGACAGGGTAGTCGGGGGCTACACCTTC.

This clone was picked up one time. This chain links TRBV7-9 with TRBJ1-1; D is ambiguous. CDR1 SEHNR and CDR2 FQNEAQ come from the germline V gene (reference sequence). CDR3 size: 13 residues. The V end was cut by 3 bases, the J end by 1 base, with 6 bases between. CDR3 amino acids: CASSFVANTEAFF. In nucleotides, the CDR3 is TGTGCCAGCAGCTTTGTTGCGAACACTGAAGCTTTCTTT.

The rearrangement uses TRBV7-9 and TRBJ1-2; D call uncertain. Germline CDR1 and CDR2: SEHNR and FQNEAQ (reference sequence). The V and J ends lost 7 bases and 6 bases respectively, with 15 bases between them. The CDR3 loop spans 13 amino acids. CDR3 coding DNA: TGTGCCAGCACCATAAACTACGTAGATGGCTACACCTTC. This translates into CASTINYVDGYTF.

As for this clone: One end of the junction does not line up with germline, which may come from a read error. The chain links TRBV5-1 to TRBJ1-2; TRBD1 is a possible D gene (5 bases). Germline V gene data show CDR1 as SGHRS and CDR2 as YFSETQ. This CDR3 is built from 14 residues. The CDR3 DNA sequence: TGCGCCAGCAGCTTGGGAGGGACGGAATATGGCTACGCCTTC. It is translated as CASSLGGTEYGYAF.

This clone has more than one count but fewer than ten. This chain links TRBV30 with TRBJ1-1; no firm D call. Germline loops: CDR1 GTSNPN, CDR2 SVGIG (reference sequence). V was trimmed by 0 bases and J by 7 bases, leaving 6 bases between them. The CDR3 length is 11 residues. This CDR3 is CAWSVTLEAFF. The CDR3 DNA reads as TGTGCCTGGAGTGTAACCCTTGAAGCTTTCTTT.

The V and J genes are TRBV7-8 and TRBJ2-2; a weak D match, TRBD1 (5 bases). Trimming removed 3 bases at V and 0 bases at J, with 20 bases between. The CDR3 runs to 19 residues. Germline values: CDR1 SGHVS, CDR2 FQNEAQ. Here the CDR3 reads CASSFGVRGRPTNTGELFF. As DNA, the CDR3 is TGTGCCAGCAGCTTTGGCGTAAGGGGCCGACCTACGAACACCGGGGAGCTGTTTTTT.

DNA for the CDR3: TGTGCCAGCAGTTTACCTCACAGGCCTTACGAGCAGTACTTC. Protein: CASSLPHRPYEQYF. The rearrangement links TRBV28 to TRBJ2-7; possibly TRBD1 for D (5 bases). V lost 2 bases, J lost 4 bases, and 12 bases lay in between. Germline assignment: CDR1 MDHEN and CDR2 SYDVKM. The CDR3 has 14 residues.

The chain couples TRBV7-8 to TRBJ1-2; D uncertain. The germline V gene has CDR1 SGHVS and CDR2 FQNEAQ. There are 13 residues in the CDR3. Trimming removed 1 base from V and 4 bases from J, with 7 bases in between. In DNA, the CDR3 is TGTGCCAGCAGCTTAGAGGTGTCCTATGGCTACACCTTC. This gives the protein CASSLEVSYGYTF.